The 27 T cell receptor beta chains given below trace back to one sample, sequenced in a study of shared clonotypes between healthy human individuals. The data were produced by immunoSEQ multiplex PCR, yet TCRdb's version contains in-frame clones alone and is incomplete. The sample has about 1 million clones, more than 65% seen once. Sequences were obtained from memory CD4+ T cells sorted from blood. Subset indicated: CD45RA-negative fraction. The source is a man younger than 35 in good health.

J is TRBJ2-7 and V is TRBV19, with D possibly being TRBD2 (6 bases). The CDR3 is 15 amino acids. Germline-derived CDR1 and CDR2 are LNHDA and SQIVND (reference sequence). The V end was cut by 3 bases, the J end by 0 bases, with 12 bases between. The CDR3 is CASSIGAGPSYEQYF. In nucleotides, the CDR3 is TGTGCCAGTAGTATTGGCGCGGGACCCTCCTACGAGCAGTACTTC.

In regard to this clone: The junction does not match germline at one end; this may be a read error. The V call is TRBV5-8, the J call TRBJ2-6, with D unclear. CDR3 length equals 14 residues. CDR1 is SGHTS and CDR2 is YDEGEE in the germline V gene. The CDR3 DNA follows: TGTGCCACCAGCTTACAGTCTGGGGCCAACGTCCTGACTTTC. Amino acids: CATSLQSGANVLTF.

In this sample, this clone turned up a few times. V usage is TRBV6-1 and J usage is TRBJ2-7, with D possibly matching TRBD1 (6 bases). V shed 6 bases and J shed 7 bases, with 13 bases lying between them. The germline CDR1 and CDR2 sequences are MNHNS and SASEGT. The CDR3 contains 12 residues. This CDR3 reads CASRGTGWEQYF. The CDR3 DNA reads as TGTGCCAGCAGGGGAACAGGGTGGGAGCAGTACTTC.

V is TRBV2 and J is TRBJ1-5, with D unclear. The CDR3 spans 15 residues. V was shortened by 4 bases and J by 10 bases, with 20 bases between the two germline ends. Germline V CDR1 and CDR2: SNHLY, FYNNEI. The CDR3 coding sequence is TGTGCCAGCAGTGTGGGTCCGAACTCTATCCCTCCCCAGCATTTT. Protein product: CASSVGPNSIPPQHF.

V and J are TRBV30 and TRBJ2-7; D possibly matches TRBD1 or TRBD2 (7 bases each). The ends were cut back, 4 bases at V and 5 bases at J, with 18 bases in the middle. The CDR3 is 14 residues long. The germline V gene has CDR1 GTSNPN and CDR2 SVGIG (reference sequence). The CDR3 DNA follows: TGTGCCTGGAACACCAGGGGGGGCCTTGACGAGCAGTACTTC. It encodes CAWNTRGGLDEQYF.

The J gene is TRBJ1-5, the V gene TRBV7-2; possibly TRBD1 for D (6 bases). V gave up 5 bases and J gave up 0 bases, with 8 bases separating them. CDR1 is SGHTA and CDR2 is FQGNSA in the germline V gene. The CDR3 sequence is 14 residues long. DNA of the CDR3: TGTGCCAGCAGCCAGGACAGTAGCAATCAGCCCCAGCATTTT. Encoded protein: CASSQDSSNQPQHF.

This clone was counted ten times or more. The V gene is TRBV10-3, the J gene TRBJ2-3; 9 positions agree with TRBD2. V trimming: 0 bases; J trimming: 7 bases; junction bases outside the gene matches: 2. This CDR3 is 14 amino acids long. CDR1 and CDR2 (germline): ENHRY, SYGVKD. The CDR3 loop is CAISESSGRNTQYF. The CDR3 bases are TGTGCCATCAGTGAGTCCAGCGGGAGGAATACGCAGTATTTT.

V gene TRBV5-1 combines with J gene TRBJ2-5; 7 positions agree with TRBD1. V lost 1 base, J lost 1 base, and 7 bases stayed unmatched. CDR3 length: 16 residues. Germline-derived CDR1 and CDR2 are SGHRS and YFSETQ. The CDR3 nucleotides are TGCGCCAGCAGCTTGCGACAGGGAAGGGCCCAAGAGACCCAGTACTTC. This sequence encodes CASSLRQGRAQETQYF.

The chain combines TRBV7-9 with TRBJ1-3; 12 bases align to TRBD1. The CDR3 is 17 residues long. V was clipped by 5 bases and J by 4 bases; unmatched bases: 9. Germline CDR1 SEHNR, CDR2 FQNEAQ (reference sequence). The CDR3 sequence is CASSLGTGGNNGNTIYF. The CDR3, as DNA: TGTGCCAGCAGCCTCGGGACAGGGGGCAATAACGGAAACACCATATATTTT.

CDR3 coding DNA: TGTGCCACCAGGCGGCTGACAGATACGCAGTATTTT. Protein: CATRRLTDTQYF. V usage is TRBV15 and J usage is TRBJ2-3, with no clear D. With 6 bases removed from V and 3 bases from J, the gap between germline ends came to 7 bases. From germline, CDR1 is LNHNV and CDR2 YYDKDF (reference sequence). The CDR3 is 12 amino acids. The whole variable domain, remainder taken from reference TRBV15 and TRBJ2-3, is DAMVIQNPRYQVTQFGKPVTLSCSQTLNHNVMYWYQQKSSQAPKLLFHYYDKDFNNEADTPDNFQSRRPNTSFCFLDIRSPGLGDTAMYLCATRRLTDTQYFGPGTRLTVL.

This clone has just one count. The rearrangement links TRBV6-1 to TRBJ1-2; D uncertain. Germline V gives CDR1 MNHNS, CDR2 SASEGT. The V and J ends lost 2 bases and 1 base respectively, with 8 bases between them. CDR3 length: 14 amino acids. CDR3: CASSELQLNYGYTF. The CDR3 DNA reads TGTGCCAGCAGTGAATTGCAGCTTAACTATGGCTACACCTTC.

This chain uses TRBV18 with TRBJ1-2, with 9 bases matching TRBD1. Germline-derived CDR1 and CDR2 are KGHSH and LQKENI. J was trimmed by 2 bases and V by 3 bases; bases with no gene match: 4. The CDR3 has 15 residues. CDR3: CASSPGTGINYGYTF. The CDR3 coding sequence is TGTGCCAGCTCACCCGGGACAGGGATCAACTATGGCTACACCTTC.

V gene TRBV30 combines with J gene TRBJ1-4, with a weak D call TRBD1 (5 bases). The V end was cut by 1 base, the J end by 9 bases, with 9 bases between. Germline lookup yields CDR1 GTSNPN and CDR2 SVGIG (reference sequence). This CDR3 has 12 amino acids. CDR3 in DNA: TGTGCCTGGAGTGAGGGGTTGAAAAAACTGTTTTTT. Encoded protein: CAWSEGLKKLFF.

The gene calls are TRBV4-1 and TRBJ2-6, with 11 bases lining up with TRBD2. The CDR3 runs to 15 residues. Germline lookup yields CDR1 MGHRA and CDR2 YSYEKL. The V segment lost 4 bases and the J segment 13 bases; nucleotides outside the gene matches: 9. The CDR3 DNA reads as TGCGCCAGCAGCCCACCGGGACTAGCGGCCCTAGTCCTGACTTTC. It encodes CASSPPGLAALVLTF.

The chain uses TRBV6-5 and TRBJ2-7, with D tentatively TRBD2 (6 bases). The V gene's germline CDR1 is MNHEY and CDR2 SVGAGI. V was pared by 7 bases and J by 11 bases, with 18 bases between. This CDR3 is built from 12 residues. CDR3 in amino acids: CASTSEGQREYF. The CDR3 DNA reads as TGTGCCAGCACCTCGGAGGGCCAGCGGGAGTACTTC.

The rearrangement uses TRBV21-1 and TRBJ2-1; no DNA check was done on the table's D call, TRBD2. TRBV21-1 is given as a pseudogene. The CDR3 is 13 amino acids. CDR3 DNA: TGTGCCAGCGGCGGGAGTGGGGTCCATGAGCAGTTCTTC. It translates to CASGGSGVHEQFF.

This clone showed up just once. The rearrangement links TRBV11-2 to TRBJ2-1; D possibly matches TRBD1 or TRBD2 (5 bases each). There are 13 residues in the CDR3. Germline V CDR1 and CDR2: SGHAT, FQNNGV. V was cut by 4 bases and J by 9 bases, with 13 bases left in between. CDR3 sequence reads: CASSSFSGGEQFF. The CDR3 DNA reads as TGTGCCAGCAGCTCCTTCTCTGGGGGTGAGCAGTTCTTC.

This clone was detected a few times. The chain couples TRBV5-6 to TRBJ2-1; no firm D call. The CDR3 has 11 amino acids. Deletions cut 0 bases from V and 6 bases from J, with 1 base between. Germline CDR1 reads SGHDT; CDR2 reads YYEEEE. The CDR3 nucleotides are TGTGCCAGCAGCTTGGCCAATGAGCAGTTCTTC. This sequence encodes CASSLANEQFF. Full variable domain (outside the CDR3, taken from reference TRBV5-6 and TRBJ2-1): DAGVTQSPTHLIKTRGQQVTLRCSPKSGHDTVSWYQQALGQGPQFIFQYYEEEERQRGNFPDRFSGHQFPNYSSELNVNALLLGDSALYLCASSLANEQFFGPGTRLTVL.

The chain couples TRBV6-6 to TRBJ2-7; D is unresolved. V was shortened by 8 bases and J by 3 bases, with 20 bases between the two germline ends. The V gene's germline CDR1 is MNHNY and CDR2 SVGAGI (reference sequence). The CDR3 is 15 residues long. CDR3 sequence reads: CASPKVFGSYYEQYF. CDR3 nucleotides: TGTGCCAGCCCAAAGGTATTCGGCAGTTACTACGAGCAGTACTTC.

The rearrangement links TRBV7-3 to TRBJ2-5; 8 bases agree with TRBD2. The junction had 7 bases not matched to a gene; V was cut back by 5 bases and J by 2 bases. The CDR3 is 15 amino acids. Germline values: CDR1 SGHTA, CDR2 FQGTGA. The CDR3 sequence is CASSPTGGGQETQYF. The CDR3 DNA reads TGTGCCAGCAGCCCGACCGGGGGGGGACAAGAGACCCAGTACTTC.

The rearrangement links TRBV18 to TRBJ2-3; maybe TRBD1 (5 bases). The ends were cut back, 5 bases at V and 3 bases at J, with 15 bases in the middle. This CDR3 spans 15 amino acids. Germline lookup yields CDR1 KGHSH and CDR2 LQKENI. CDR3 loop: CASSALLTGTDTQYF. DNA for the CDR3: TGTGCCAGCTCAGCGCTATTAACAGGAACAGATACGCAGTATTTT.

The chain combines TRBV7-9 with TRBJ1-1; D is perhaps TRBD1 (6 bases). Trimming removed 1 base at V and 7 bases at J, with 7 bases between. Germline-derived CDR1 and CDR2 are SEHNR and FQNEAQ (reference sequence). There are 12 residues in the CDR3. CDR3 residues: CASSLEQGEAFF. The CDR3 bases are TGTGCCAGCAGCTTAGAACAGGGTGAAGCTTTCTTT. The whole variable domain, filled in from reference TRBV7-9 and TRBJ1-1, reads DTGVSQNPRHKITKRGQNVTFRCDPISEHNRLYWYRQTLGQGPEFLTYFQNEAQLEKSRLLSDRFSAERPKGSFSTLEIQRTEQGDSAMYLCASSLEQGEAFFGQGTRLTVV.

CDR3 amino acids: CASSLGLLQGQETQYF. CDR3 in DNA: TGTGCCAGCAGCTTAGGCCTACTTCAGGGCCAAGAGACCCAGTACTTC. The chain is built from TRBV11-2 and TRBJ2-5; weak D call: TRBD1 (5 bases). Trimming cost V 1 base and J 1 base, with 13 bases left between them. Germline CDR1 SGHAT, CDR2 FQNNGV. This CDR3 region has 16 residues.

This rearrangement joins TRBV4-1 to TRBJ2-4; TRBD1 matches 8 bases. This CDR3 spans 16 amino acids. Looked up from germline, CDR1 is MGHRA and CDR2 is YSYEKL. The V segment lost 4 bases and the J segment 3 bases; nucleotides outside the gene matches: 8. CDR3 loop: CASSPGTGPGKNIQYF. CDR3 in DNA: TGCGCCAGCAGCCCAGGGACAGGACCTGGCAAAAACATTCAGTACTTC.

V is TRBV11-3 and J is TRBJ1-1; TRBD1 agrees at 11 bases. With V trimmed by 4 bases and J by 11 bases, 12 bases remained unmatched. Germline V gives CDR1 SGHNT, CDR2 YENEEA. This CDR3 comprises 15 residues. Written as DNA, the CDR3 is TGTGCCAGCAGCTCCCGGGACAGGGGGTCCGGATGGGCTTTCTTT. Residues: CASSSRDRGSGWAFF.

For this clone: Other nucleotide sequences in the sample specify the same CDR3. The V call is TRBV4-1, the J call TRBJ1-1; no definite D call. The germline CDR1 and CDR2 sequences are MGHRA and YSYEKL. V was shortened by 1 base and J by 3 bases, with 9 bases between the two germline ends. This CDR3 has 14 amino acids. This CDR3 reads CASSQGEGYTEAFF. CDR3 DNA sequence: TGCGCCAGCAGCCAAGGTGAAGGGTACACTGAAGCTTTCTTT.

This clone was seen only a few times. V and J are TRBV5-1 and TRBJ2-2, with no clear D. CDR3 length: 14 amino acids. Looked up from germline, CDR1 is SGHRS and CDR2 is YFSETQ. Trimming took 3 bases from V and 4 from J, leaving 10 bases between them. The CDR3 DNA sequence: TGCGCCAGCAGCTGGGTACAGTTCACCGGGGAGCTGTTTTTT. This gives the protein CASSWVQFTGELFF.